Included here is one T cell receptor (beta chain) sequence, with context. The antigen is unknown. The data derive from a study of CD8+ T cells in alopecia areata. In the study overall: Treated patients were given oral tofacitinib, which was dosed at 5 to 10 mg twice daily.

Noted treatment: oral pan-JAK inhibitor, 5-10 mg twice daily. Once RNA had been extracted, it was reverse transcribed into cDNA to act as the sequencing template. Sequencing used immunoSEQ multiplex PCR; TCRdb keeps in-frame clones, though not all of them. The table lists about 160,000 clones, less than 70% of them singletons, with 14% in the top ten. Findings of the study overall: Sequencing of scalp tissue also captures the resident alphabeta T cells of normal skin. Across lesional scalp, and particularly alopecia totalis/universalis, clonality surpassed that of normal scalp.

The sequencing used CD4+ T cells sorted from blood, collected at week 24, from a patient treated with tofacitinib. The TCR originated in a human donor with alopecia areata.

The CDR3 DNA reads as TGTGCCAGCAGCCCTCGACTATCCCTCCAAGAGACCCAGTACTTC. It yields the protein CASSPRLSLQETQYF. The chain joins TRBV5-8 to TRBJ2-5; weak D call: TRBD2 (5 bases). CDR1 is SGHTS and CDR2 is YDEGEE in the germline V gene. Between the trimmed V and J ends, which lost 4 bases and 1 base, there was a span of 14 bases. The CDR3 has 15 residues.